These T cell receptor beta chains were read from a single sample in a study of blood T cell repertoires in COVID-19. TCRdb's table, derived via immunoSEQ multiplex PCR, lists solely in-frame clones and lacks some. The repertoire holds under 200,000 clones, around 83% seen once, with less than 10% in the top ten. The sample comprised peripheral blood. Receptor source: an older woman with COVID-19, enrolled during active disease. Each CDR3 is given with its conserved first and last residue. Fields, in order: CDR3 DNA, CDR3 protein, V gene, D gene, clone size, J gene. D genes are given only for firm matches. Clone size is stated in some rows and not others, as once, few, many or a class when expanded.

TGTGCCAGCAGCCGAACCACAGGGGCAACTAATGAAAAACTGTTTTTT CASSRTTGATNEKLFF TRBV11-1 TRBD1 . TRBJ1-4
TGTGCCAGCAGTGAAATTCCGGGGGGGGCGGGAGAGACCCAGTACTTC CASSEIPGGAGETQYF TRBV6-1 TRBD2 . TRBJ2-5
TGCGCCAGCAGCTATCCGACAGGGGGCGCGAACACCGGGGAGCTGTTTTTT CASSYPTGGANTGELFF TRBV5-1 TRBD1 . TRBJ2-2
TGTGCCAGCAGCGGCTCGGGAGGTACCTCTGGAAACACCATATATTTT CASSGSGGTSGNTIYF TRBV7-9 . . TRBJ1-3
TGTGCCAGCAGTGCCACGAGGGGAGGGGGTCCCTACGAGCAGTACTTC CASSATRGGGPYEQYF TRBV6-1 . . TRBJ2-7
TGTGCCAGCACCCGGGACGGAGGACTAACTGTTGCTGGAAACACCATATATTTT CASTRDGGLTVAGNTIYF TRBV2 . . TRBJ1-3
TGTGCCAGCAGCCAAGAGGTACAGGTGGCAGGCTACACCTTC CASSQEVQVAGYTF TRBV3-1/TRBV3-2 . . TRBJ1-2
TGCAGTGCTAGTCTGCGGGGAGGCAATCAGCCCCAGCATTTT CSASLRGGNQPQHF TRBV20-1 . . TRBJ1-5
TGTGCCAGCAGCCAAGGGGGAGAGGGCTATGGCTACACCTTC CASSQGGEGYGYTF TRBV7-9 . . TRBJ1-2
TGTGCCAGCAGCCCGCCCTCACTAGGAAAACTGTTTTTT CASSPPSLGKLFF TRBV5-5 . . TRBJ1-4
TGCGCCAGCAGCTTGGTAGGAGGGAGTGTTCGCGAGCAGTACTTC CASSLVGGSVREQYF TRBV5-1 . . TRBJ2-7
TGTGCCAGCAGCTTAGATATTTTCCGCTCGAGGGACAAAACTGAAGCTTTCTTT CASSLDIFRSRDKTEAFF TRBV7-8 . few TRBJ1-1
TGTGCCAGTAGAAAGGGGACTAGCGGCTCCTACGAGCAGTACTTC CASRKGTSGSYEQYF TRBV19 TRBD2 once TRBJ2-7
TGTGCCAGCAGCCCAAAGGCAGGGGACTATGGCTACACCTTC CASSPKAGDYGYTF TRBV3-1/TRBV3-2 . . TRBJ1-2
TGTGCCAGTAGTTCGGGACTATACAATGAGCAGTTCTTC CASSSGLYNEQFF TRBV19 TRBD2 . TRBJ2-1
TGCGCCAGCAGCTCCGGGGACTGGCGGGGAGCCTACAATGAGCAGTTCTTC CASSSGDWRGAYNEQFF TRBV5-1 . . TRBJ2-1
TGTGCCAGCAGTTCATTTAGGGGCCTTAATGAAAAACTGTTTTTT CASSSFRGLNEKLFF TRBV5-8 . . TRBJ1-4
TGTGCCAGCAGCGTCGACAGATCGACTAATGAAAAACTGTTTTTT CASSVDRSTNEKLFF TRBV7-9 . . TRBJ1-4
TGTGCCAGCAGCAGACTAGCGGGGGTTGGTCTAAGGATCTACAATGAGCAGTTCTTC CASSRLAGVGLRIYNEQFF TRBV7-9 TRBD2 . TRBJ2-1
TGTGCCACCAGCAGAGATAGGGAGGGGATGAGGCCCCAGCATTTT CATSRDREGMRPQHF TRBV15 . . TRBJ1-5
TGTGCCAGCAGTTTTAGACAGAATCAGCCCCAGCATTTT CASSFRQNQPQHF TRBV12-3/TRBV12-4 . . TRBJ1-5
TGCGCCAGCAGCCCACCGGACAGGCCTAACTATGGCTACACCTTC CASSPPDRPNYGYTF TRBV5-1 TRBD1 . TRBJ1-2
TGTGCCAGTGGGGTCTCCGGGAGTGGGGCTGAAAAACTGTTTTTT CASGVSGSGAEKLFF TRBV19 . . TRBJ1-4
TGCAGCGTTGGGAGACAGGCGCAAGAGACCCAGTACTTC CSVGRQAQETQYF TRBV29-1 . . TRBJ2-5
TGTGCCAGCAGTCCTCCGGGACAGGTTAAAGAGACCCAGTACTTC CASSPPGQVKETQYF TRBV6-5 TRBD1 . TRBJ2-5
TGTGCCAGCAGTTGGAAGGCAGGAGGGGATGAAAAACTGTTTTTT CASSWKAGGDEKLFF TRBV27 . . TRBJ1-4
TGTGCCAGCAGTCCCTGGGACAGGCCCTACGAGCAGTACTTC CASSPWDRPYEQYF TRBV27 TRBD1 . TRBJ2-7
TGTGCCAGCAGCCAATGGGACAGGGGATTTTATGAAAAACTGTTTTTT CASSQWDRGFYEKLFF TRBV11-2 TRBD1 . TRBJ1-4
TGTGCCAGCAGAGACAGGGTAGGGAACACTGAAGCTTTCTTT CASRDRVGNTEAFF TRBV6-6 TRBD1 . TRBJ1-1
TGTGCCAGTAGTATCTCCTTATGGGGCGGAAATGAAAAACTGTTTTTT CASSISLWGGNEKLFF TRBV19 . . TRBJ1-4
TGTGCCACCAGTGGGAACAGGGGGGTTGACACTGAAGCTTTCTTT CATSGNRGVDTEAFF TRBV24-1 TRBD1 . TRBJ1-1
TGTGCCAGCAGCTTACTAAGCGAGCAGTTCTTC CASSLLSEQFF TRBV7-8 . . TRBJ2-1
TGTGCCATCAGTGAGTCGAATGGTATTGCGGGACTAAAAGCTTTCTTT CAISESNGIAGLKAFF TRBV10-3 . . TRBJ1-1
TGCGCCAGCAGCACTGGACTAGCGGGCCGCCAAGAGACCCAGTACTTC CASSTGLAGRQETQYF TRBV5-1 TRBD2 once TRBJ2-5
TGTGCCAGCAGCCTTTCTTCGGTCTTGTACCAAGAGACCCAGTACTTC CASSLSSVLYQETQYF TRBV3-1/TRBV3-2 . . TRBJ2-5
TGTGCCAGCAGCTTAGGACTCGACAGGGCGGATGGCTACACCTTC CASSLGLDRADGYTF TRBV7-2 TRBD1 . TRBJ1-2
TGTGCCAGCAGTTCCGGGACAGACTATGGCTACACCTTC CASSSGTDYGYTF TRBV27 TRBD1 . TRBJ1-2
TGTGCCAGTAGTCGGCAGGCGAACACTGAAGCTTTCTTT CASSRQANTEAFF TRBV19 . . TRBJ1-1
TGTGCCAGCAGCCTAGGACAGGGGGCTTCCTGGGGCACTGAAGCTTTCTTT CASSLGQGASWGTEAFF TRBV4-2 TRBD1 . TRBJ1-1
TGTGCCAGCAGACCCACGGGGGGCCTCACAGATACGCAGTATTTT CASRPTGGLTDTQYF TRBV6-5 . once TRBJ2-3
TGTGCCAGCGAGGGTAGTAGGGTCGGTCAGCCCCAGCATTTT CASEGSRVGQPQHF TRBV6-6 . . TRBJ1-5
TGTGCCAGCAAGAGAGAGGACAGCGCTCTGGCTGAAGCTTTCTTT CASKREDSALAEAFF TRBV6-5 . . TRBJ1-1
TGTGCCAGCACCGACTCCTTCTCCTACGAGCAGTACTTC CASTDSFSYEQYF TRBV2 . . TRBJ2-7
TGTGCCAGCAGCCGAGGATCCTTGGGCTCTGGAAACACCATATATTTT CASSRGSLGSGNTIYF TRBV5-5 . . TRBJ1-3
TGTGCCAGCAGCGTAGGGACTAGCGGGACCGTAGATACGCAGTATTTT CASSVGTSGTVDTQYF TRBV9 TRBD2 . TRBJ2-3
TGTGCCAGCAGCACCCCCCTAGCGGGACGACAAGAGACCCAGTACTTC CASSTPLAGRQETQYF TRBV5-6 TRBD2 . TRBJ2-5
TGTGCCAGCTCACAACCCGGAGACTTGACTGGAAACACCATATATTTT CASSQPGDLTGNTIYF TRBV18 . once TRBJ1-3
TGTGCCAGCAGCCAATGGCTAGCCAGGATCTACAATGAGCAGTTCTTC CASSQWLARIYNEQFF TRBV3-1/TRBV3-2 . . TRBJ2-1
TGTGCCAGCAGCCAAGATCGGAGCAGGGGAGAGACCCAGTACTTC CASSQDRSRGETQYF TRBV3-1/TRBV3-2 . . TRBJ2-5
TGCGCCAGCAGCTCACTAGGGGGACCGAGGAACACTGAAGCTTTCTTT CASSSLGGPRNTEAFF TRBV4-1 . . TRBJ1-1
TGTGCCAGCAGCCCTACAACAGGGGGCGCGATGAATGAGCAGTTCTTC CASSPTTGGAMNEQFF TRBV6-2/TRBV6-3 TRBD1 . TRBJ2-1
TGCAGTGCTAGTGGATCAGGGGCTCCAAATGTCTACACCTTC CSASGSGAPNVYTF TRBV20-1 . . TRBJ1-2